These 29 T cell receptor beta chains share one sample of origin, sequenced in a study of beta chain features in type 1 diabetes. Every isolated RNA sample was fully reverse transcribed, so sequencing captured expressed TCRB transcripts. Some clones are missing from TCRdb's copy, which holds only in-frame ones; the method was immunoSEQ multiplex PCR. The sample records 900,000 or so clones, about a sixth being singletons. The specimen was naive CD4+ T cells from blood. These receptor sequences come from a woman younger than 30 in good health.

The chain is built from TRBV14 and TRBJ2-5; TRBD1 matches 9 bases. Germline V CDR1 and CDR2: SGHDN, FVKESK. The CDR3 runs to 15 residues. The V segment lost 2 bases and the J segment 5 bases; nucleotides outside the gene matches: 6. This CDR3 reads CASSQYRGHLETQYF. The CDR3 region has the DNA TGTGCCAGCAGCCAATACAGGGGGCATTTGGAGACCCAGTACTTC.

This chain joins TRBV29-1 and TRBJ2-3, with a possible D match to TRBD1 (5 bases). The germline CDR1 and CDR2 sequences are SQVTM and ANQGSEA. This CDR3 comprises 13 residues. V was clipped by 1 base and J by 7 bases, with 12 bases between them. The CDR3 nucleotides are TGCAGCGTTGAAGGGGGCGAGGCTCATACGCAGTATTTT. Protein product: CSVEGGEAHTQYF.

This clone has just a few counts. J is TRBJ1-1 and V is TRBV20-1; unclear D gene. Per germline, CDR1 DFQATT and CDR2 SNEGSKA (reference sequence). V lost 2 bases, J lost 11 bases, and 12 bases lay in between. This CDR3 has 11 amino acids. This CDR3 reads CSARQGVGAFF. The DNA for the CDR3 is TGCAGTGCTAGACAAGGCGTTGGTGCTTTCTTT.

The chain links TRBV7-2 to TRBJ2-1, with no clear D. V lost 0 bases and J 5 bases, leaving 11 bases between the germline ends. This CDR3 is 15 amino acids long. Germline assignment: CDR1 SGHTA and CDR2 FQGNSA. CDR3 coding DNA: TGTGCCAGCAGCTTAGCCCCTGGGAAGAACAATGAGCAGTTCTTC. Translated, it gives CASSLAPGKNNEQFF.

This clone was observed a few times. This chain joins TRBV4-1 and TRBJ2-3, with 12 positions matching TRBD2. The germline V gene has CDR1 MGHRA and CDR2 YSYEKL. V shed 1 base, J shed 7 bases, and the junction held 3 bases outside the gene matches. The CDR3 covers 15 residues. In DNA form, the CDR3 reads TGCGCCAGCAGCCAAGGACTAGCGGGAGTATATACGCAGTATTTT. It codes for CASSQGLAGVYTQYF.

The chain carries TRBV7-3 and TRBJ2-7; D is unclear. Germline V lookup: CDR1 SGHTA, CDR2 FQGTGA. Deletions cut 4 bases from V and 5 bases from J, with 9 bases between. The length of the CDR3 is 12 residues. This CDR3 is CASSSKSHEQYF. The CDR3 bases are TGTGCCAGCAGCTCCAAGAGCCACGAGCAGTACTTC.

This clone was seen more than once but under ten times. V and J are TRBV19 and TRBJ2-3, with 10 positions matching TRBD2. V lost 7 bases, J lost 4 bases, and 8 bases stayed unmatched. This CDR3 spans 15 amino acids. The germline CDR1 and CDR2 sequences are LNHDA and SQIVND (reference sequence). The CDR3 here is CASMVSGRAADTQYF. CDR3 DNA: TGTGCCAGTATGGTCAGCGGGAGGGCCGCAGATACGCAGTATTTT.

In its sample, this clone was seen a few times. This chain connects TRBV7-2 to TRBJ2-3; unclear D gene. CDR3 size: 13 residues. Germline V gives CDR1 SGHTA, CDR2 FQGNSA. The germline V and J ends were trimmed by 8 bases and 1 base, with 10 bases remaining between them. CDR3 sequence reads: CASGTLGTDTQYF. CDR3 nucleotide sequence: TGTGCCAGCGGTACACTTGGCACAGATACGCAGTATTTT.

This clone was detected only a few times. The chain uses TRBV5-1 and TRBJ2-7; 8 bases fit TRBD2. Germline V lookup: CDR1 SGHRS, CDR2 YFSETQ. Unmatched junction bases numbered 3, after V lost 4 bases and J lost 0 bases. The CDR3 contains 14 residues. The CDR3 bases are TGCGCCAGCAGCCCGCTAGCGGGCTCCTACGAGCAGTACTTC. This gives the protein CASSPLAGSYEQYF.

Notes on this clone: The same CDR3 also results from other DNA sequences found in this sample. In nucleotides, the CDR3 is TGCGCCAGCAGCTTGGGTCCAGTTGACGAGCAGTACTTC. Translation: CASSLGPVDEQYF. The rearrangement uses TRBV5-1 and TRBJ2-7; no definite D call. Germline-derived CDR1 and CDR2 are SGHRS and YFSETQ. This CDR3 has 13 amino acids. V gave up 0 bases and J gave up 5 bases, with 9 bases separating them.

The chain uses TRBV7-2 and TRBJ2-7; 8 bases align to TRBD2. CDR1 and CDR2 (germline): SGHTA, FQGNSA. V trimming: 5 bases; J trimming: 1 base; junction bases outside the gene matches: 7. The CDR3 has 15 amino acids. CDR3 region: CASSLYSGISYEQYF. CDR3 nucleotides: TGTGCCAGCAGCCTTTATAGCGGGATTTCCTACGAGCAGTACTTC.

This clone occurred a few times. The genes are TRBV6-1 and TRBJ2-7; 13 bases are a match to TRBD2. Germline CDR1 MNHNS, CDR2 SASEGT. CDR3 length: 15 amino acids. V lost 7 bases and J lost 3; bases outside the gene matches: 6. The CDR3: CASIPGTSGNYEQYF. CDR3 sequence (DNA): TGTGCCAGCATCCCCGGGACTAGCGGGAACTACGAGCAGTACTTC.

This clone occurred a few times. This chain connects TRBV28 to TRBJ2-1; 9 bases fit TRBD1. With V trimmed by 5 bases and J by 9 bases, 14 bases remained unmatched. From germline, CDR1 is MDHEN and CDR2 SYDVKM. The CDR3 contains 16 residues. The CDR3 DNA reads as TGTGCCAGCAGTCTCCCCGGGACAGGGCGTAGTCTTGAGCAGTTCTTC. Amino acids: CASSLPGTGRSLEQFF.

V is TRBV5-1 and J is TRBJ2-5; 11 bases agree with TRBD2. The CDR3 length is 17 residues. With V trimmed by 0 bases and J by 2 bases, 6 bases remained unmatched. Germline V CDR1 and CDR2: SGHRS, YFSETQ. The CDR3 DNA follows: TGCGCCAGCAGCTTGGGAATCGGGACTAGCGGTCAAGAGACCCAGTACTTC. The encoded protein is CASSLGIGTSGQETQYF.

The J gene is TRBJ2-3, the V gene TRBV5-1; TRBD1 is a possible D gene (6 bases). Germline-derived CDR1 and CDR2 are SGHRS and YFSETQ. V was cut by 4 bases and J by 2 bases, with 11 bases left in between. CDR3 length equals 14 residues. The CDR3 loop reads CASSAGQITDTQYF. CDR3 DNA sequence: TGCGCCAGCAGCGCTGGACAGATCACAGATACGCAGTATTTT.

Only a few counts were recorded for this clone. The chain recombines TRBV29-1 with TRBJ2-7; 13 positions match TRBD2. The junction had 11 bases not matched to a gene; V was cut back by 4 bases and J by 11 bases. Per germline, CDR1 SQVTM and CDR2 ANQGSEA. This CDR3 has 14 amino acids. The chain's CDR3 is CSVGEGLAGTPEYF. The DNA of the CDR3 is TGCAGCGTTGGGGAGGGACTAGCGGGAACCCCCGAGTACTTC.

This clone turned up a few times. The rearrangement joins TRBV7-2 to TRBJ1-4; TRBD1 might be the D (5 bases). The germline V and J ends were trimmed by 3 bases and 0 bases, with 8 bases remaining between them. CDR1 and CDR2 from the germline V gene are SGHTA and FQGNSA. The CDR3 has 15 amino acids. CDR3: CASSFQGTTNEKLFF. The DNA for the CDR3 is TGTGCCAGCAGCTTCCAGGGAACAACTAATGAAAAACTGTTTTTT.

This clone was seen only a few times. The chain combines TRBV15 with TRBJ2-5, with unresolved D. Germline values: CDR1 LNHNV, CDR2 YYDKDF (reference sequence). Trimming took off 0 bases at V and 1 base at J, with 9 bases between the two ends. CDR3 length equals 15 residues. The CDR3 loop is CATSREREIQETQYF. The CDR3 coding sequence is TGTGCCACCAGCAGAGAGAGAGAAATCCAAGAGACCCAGTACTTC.

Comment on this clone: Other DNA sequences from this sample encode an identical CDR3 as well. V is TRBV7-9 and J is TRBJ2-7; D ambiguous. Germline assignment: CDR1 SEHNR and CDR2 FQNEAQ (reference sequence). The CDR3 is 14 residues long. Trimming left V 0 bases short and J 1 base short, with 7 bases between. CDR3 nucleotide sequence: TGTGCCAGCAGCTTAGCCGGTACTTCCTACGAGCAGTACTTC. Protein: CASSLAGTSYEQYF. Full variable domain (missing parts from reference TRBV7-9 and TRBJ2-7): DTGVSQNPRHKITKRGQNVTFRCDPISEHNRLYWYRQTLGQGPEFLTYFQNEAQLEKSRLLSDRFSAERPKGSFSTLEIQRTEQGDSAMYLCASSLAGTSYEQYFGPGTRLTVT.

This clone was seen only a few times. The chain joins TRBV29-1 to TRBJ1-2, with D possibly matching TRBD1 (6 bases). Germline CDR1 SQVTM, CDR2 ANQGSEA. Trimming shortened V by 5 bases and J by 3 bases, and 13 bases separated the two germline ends. The CDR3 is 13 residues long. As DNA, the CDR3 is TGCAGCGTTACGACAGGTTGGGACTATGGCTACACCTTC. It specifies CSVTTGWDYGYTF. Complete variable domain (other parts from reference TRBV29-1 and TRBJ1-2): SAVISQKPSRDICQRGTSLTIQCQVDSQVTMMFWYRQQPGQSLTLIATANQGSEATYESGFVIDKFPISRPNLTFSTLTVSNMSPEDSSIYLCSVTTGWDYGYTFGSGTRLTVV.

There are a few counts of this clone. The chain carries TRBV7-2 and TRBJ2-6; D uncertain. Trimming pared 3 bases from V and 2 bases from J, leaving 11 bases between. The CDR3 length is 16 residues. Germline values: CDR1 SGHTA, CDR2 FQGNSA. CDR3 sequence reads: CASSFRSGPGANVLTF. The CDR3 region has the DNA TGTGCCAGCAGCTTTAGGTCCGGGCCTGGGGCCAACGTCCTGACTTTC.

This clone turned up a few times. The gene calls are TRBV29-1 and TRBJ2-1; 12 positions match TRBD2. The CDR3 spans 21 residues. Germline V gene data show CDR1 as SQVTM and CDR2 as ANQGSEA. V gave up 1 base and J gave up 7 bases; unmatched junction bases: 23. CDR3: CSVEGRRPGTSGPPRYNEQFF. CDR3 bases: TGCAGCGTTGAAGGGCGAAGGCCCGGGACTAGCGGGCCCCCGCGTTATAATGAGCAGTTCTTC.

In its sample, this clone was seen a few times. The V call is TRBV7-2, the J call TRBJ2-3, with 12 bases matching TRBD2. The CDR3 is 16 amino acids. In germline, CDR1 is SGHTA, CDR2 FQGNSA. Losses at the gene ends were 5 bases for V and 0 bases for J; bases not matched to a gene: 3. DNA for the CDR3: TGTGCCAGCAGCCAGACTAGCGGGAGTAGCACAGATACGCAGTATTTT. It yields the protein CASSQTSGSSTDTQYF. The full variable domain, with the rest looked up from reference TRBV7-2 and TRBJ2-3, is GAGVSQSPSNKVTEKGKDVELRCDPISGHTALYWYRQSLGQGLEFLIYFQGNSAPDKSGLPSDRFSAERTGGSVSTLTIQRTQQEDSAVYLCASSQTSGSSTDTQYFGPGTRLTVL.

The chain carries TRBV4-2 and TRBJ2-1, with a weak D call TRBD2 (6 bases). The germline gives CDR1 LGHNA, CDR2 YNFKEQ. Trimming stripped 1 base from V and 6 bases from J, with 16 bases between. The CDR3 is 16 amino acids. CDR3 bases: TGTGCCAGCAGCCAAGGGCCCGCGGGGCAGATCAATGAGCAGTTCTTC. It yields the protein CASSQGPAGQINEQFF.

This clone was picked up a small number of times. Other DNA sequences in the same sample also yield this CDR3. J is TRBJ2-1 and V is TRBV18, with D possibly being TRBD2 (5 bases). The germline gives CDR1 KGHSH, CDR2 LQKENI. V gave up 0 bases and J gave up 0 bases, with 9 bases separating them. The CDR3 runs 16 residues. The DNA of the CDR3 is TGTGCCAGCTCACCACCAGGTCGGGGCTCCTACAATGAGCAGTTCTTC. Its translation: CASSPPGRGSYNEQFF. Combining the CDR3 with reference TRBV18 and TRBJ2-1 gives the whole variable domain NAGVMQNPRHLVRRRGQEARLRCSPMKGHSHVYWYRQLPEEGLKFMVYLQKENIIDESGMPKERFSAEFPKEGPSILRIQQVVRGDSAAYFCASSPPGRGSYNEQFFGPGTRLTVL.

This clone appeared a few times. The chain combines TRBV7-8 with TRBJ2-5; tentative D call: TRBD1 (5 bases). CDR1 and CDR2 (germline): SGHVS, FQNEAQ. With 1 base removed from V and 3 bases from J, the gap between germline ends came to 9 bases. The CDR3 totals 14 residues. The CDR3: CASSLVTGEETQYF. CDR3 nucleotide sequence: TGTGCCAGCAGCTTAGTCACAGGTGAAGAGACCCAGTACTTC.

CDR3 sequence reads: CASSPEGSGADQPQHF. Here the CDR3 DNA reads TGCGCCAGCAGCCCGGAGGGTTCAGGGGCTGACCAGCCCCAGCATTTT. This chain uses TRBV5-1 with TRBJ1-5, with D possibly matching TRBD1 (6 bases). Germline assignment: CDR1 SGHRS and CDR2 YFSETQ. The CDR3 has 16 amino acids. The V end was cut by 4 bases, the J end by 7 bases, with 21 bases between.

CDR3 sequence: CASSFRRSTGYNEQFF. The DNA for the CDR3 is TGTGCCAGCAGCTTTCGACGATCGACAGGGTACAATGAGCAGTTCTTC. The chain recombines TRBV7-2 with TRBJ2-1, with 7 bases aligning to TRBD1. In germline, CDR1 is SGHTA, CDR2 FQGNSA. Losses at the gene ends were 3 bases for V and 4 bases for J; bases not matched to a gene: 9. The CDR3 is made up of 16 amino acids.

This clone was detected a few times. J is TRBJ1-2 and V is TRBV7-9; D is uncertain. Germline CDR1 reads SEHNR; CDR2 reads FQNEAQ (reference sequence). Trimming cost V 7 bases and J 4 bases, with 7 bases left between them. This CDR3 has 11 amino acids. The CDR3 protein is CASTAAYGYTF. The CDR3 coding sequence is TGTGCCAGCACGGCAGCCTATGGCTACACCTTC.